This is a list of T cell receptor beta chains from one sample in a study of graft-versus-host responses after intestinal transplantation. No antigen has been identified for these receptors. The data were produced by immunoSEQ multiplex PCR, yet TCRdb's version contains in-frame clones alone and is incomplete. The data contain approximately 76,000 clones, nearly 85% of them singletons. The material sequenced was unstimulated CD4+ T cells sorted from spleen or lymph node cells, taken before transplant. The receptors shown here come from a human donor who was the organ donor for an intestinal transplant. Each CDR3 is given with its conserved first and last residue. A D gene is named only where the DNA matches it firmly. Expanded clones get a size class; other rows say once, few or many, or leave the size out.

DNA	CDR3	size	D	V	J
TGTGCCAGTAGTATTGACAGGCCCAATCAGCCCCAGCATTTT	CASSIDRPNQPQHF	.	.	TRBV19	TRBJ1-5
TGTGCCATCAACGCCGCGCCAGCGGATAATTCACCCCTCCACTTT	CAINAAPADNSPLHF	.	.	TRBV28	TRBJ1-6
TGCGCCAGCAGCCAAGATGGGGGGGAGCAGTTCTTC	CASSQDGGEQFF	.	.	TRBV4-3	TRBJ2-1
TGTGCCAGCAGCTTAGGGGTTTCTAGCGGGGGGCCGGAGACCCAGTACTTC	CASSLGVSSGGPETQYF	.	TRBD2	TRBV7-8	TRBJ2-5
TGTGCCAGCTCACCGGAGCGGGGGAGCACAGATACGCAGTATTTT	CASSPERGSTDTQYF	.	TRBD2	TRBV18	TRBJ2-3
TGTGCCAGCAGCCAAGACGGGTACAGGGGGCCTTCAGATACGCAGTATTTT	CASSQDGYRGPSDTQYF	.	TRBD1	TRBV14	TRBJ2-3
TGTGCCAGTAGTCCGGGGACAGGGGCCATCGGCTACACCTTC	CASSPGTGAIGYTF	medium-sized	TRBD1	TRBV19	TRBJ1-2
TGCGCCAGCAGCTTGGGAGGGACAGGGATGTCCTATGGCTACACCTTC	CASSLGGTGMSYGYTF	.	TRBD1	TRBV5-1	TRBJ1-2
TGTGCCAGCGGGGGGGCCCGGGAGACCCAGTACTTC	CASGGARETQYF	once	.	TRBV28	TRBJ2-5
TGTGCCAGCAGCCCCGAACTGAGCACCGGGGAGCTGTTTTTT	CASSPELSTGELFF	.	.	TRBV11-2	TRBJ2-2
TGTGCCAGCAGTACAGAAAACTATGGCTACACCTTC	CASSTENYGYTF	few	.	TRBV28	TRBJ1-2
TGTGCCAGCAGTTATCTAGGTCTGAGGGAGACCCAGTACTTC	CASSYLGLRETQYF	.	.	TRBV6-5	TRBJ2-5
TGTGCCAGTTGGGACAGCAATAATTCACCCCTCCACTTT	CASWDSNNSPLHF	few	TRBD1	TRBV19	TRBJ1-6
TGTGCCAGTAGGGGGACAGGGGCCGGGGAGCTGTTTTTT	CASRGTGAGELFF	.	TRBD1	TRBV19	TRBJ2-2
TGTGCCAGCTCCGCGATGCAGGGGGCGAACAATGAGCAGTTCTTC	CASSAMQGANNEQFF	once	TRBD1	TRBV25-1	TRBJ2-1
TGTGCCAGTAGTATCGGCGGAGGGGACACTGAAGCTTTCTTT	CASSIGGGDTEAFF	.	.	TRBV19	TRBJ1-1
TGTGCCAGCAGTTTAGCAGGGGCCGCTAATGAAAAACTGTTTTTT	CASSLAGAANEKLFF	few	.	TRBV27	TRBJ1-4
TGTGCCAGCAGCGTAGGGGCAGGGGAGATACGGGACACTGAAGCTTTCTTT	CASSVGAGEIRDTEAFF	.	.	TRBV9	TRBJ1-1
TGTGCCAGCAGTCTCGAAGGGGGTGCGAGCAATCAGCCCCAGCATTTT	CASSLEGGASNQPQHF	.	.	TRBV27	TRBJ1-5
TGCGCCAGCACCCGGGGGGAACAGGGCTCAGATACGCAGTATTTT	CASTRGEQGSDTQYF	.	.	TRBV5-1	TRBJ2-3
TGTGCCAGCTCACCACGGACACAGGGCTCCTACAATGAGCAGTTCTTC	CASSPRTQGSYNEQFF	.	.	TRBV18	TRBJ2-1
TGTGCCACCAGCAGAGACCGGGACAGGAACACTGAAGCTTTCTTT	CATSRDRDRNTEAFF	.	TRBD1	TRBV15	TRBJ1-1
TGTGCCAGCAGTACACAGAGCTCCTATAATTCACCCCTCCACTTT	CASSTQSSYNSPLHF	.	.	TRBV28	TRBJ1-6
TGCGCCAGCAGCTTGATAGGGGCGAACACTGAAGCTTTCTTT	CASSLIGANTEAFF	.	.	TRBV5-1	TRBJ1-1
TGTGCCAGCAGCCGACTAGGCCATGAGCAGTTCTTC	CASSRLGHEQFF	few	.	TRBV14	TRBJ2-1
TGCAGCGTTAGGTGGACAGAAACTAATGAAAAACTGTTTTTT	CSVRWTETNEKLFF	.	.	TRBV29-1	TRBJ1-4
TGTGCCATCAGTGACCCATCGGCACAGGGGGTTGCTTTCTTT	CAISDPSAQGVAFF	.	TRBD1	TRBV10-3	TRBJ1-1
TGTGCCAGCAGCTCACGGACATACACTGAAGCTTTCTTT	CASSSRTYTEAFF	.	.	TRBV6-6	TRBJ1-1
TGTGCCAGCAGCTCCCTGGGGGGGCCCCTTGCCGGGGAGCTGTTTTTT	CASSSLGGPLAGELFF	.	.	TRBV5-4	TRBJ2-2
TGTGCCAGCTCACCAAAGGCAGGTGGAGAGACCCAGTACTTC	CASSPKAGGETQYF	.	.	TRBV18	TRBJ2-5
TGTGCCAGCAGCTTGAGGGACAGGGTCATTGGCTACACCTTC	CASSLRDRVIGYTF	.	TRBD1	TRBV5-6	TRBJ1-2
TGTGCCAGCAGGAGGACAGGCGCTAACTATGGCTACACCTTC	CASRRTGANYGYTF	.	TRBD1	TRBV6-6	TRBJ1-2
TGTGCCAGCAGCCATTCACGGGGGGGAAACACAGATACGCAGTATTTT	CASSHSRGGNTDTQYF	.	TRBD2	TRBV4-2	TRBJ2-3
TGTGCCAGTAGTGGGCCGGGACAGGGACAGCAGCCCCAGCATTTT	CASSGPGQGQQPQHF	few	TRBD1	TRBV19	TRBJ1-5
TGTGCCAGCAGCTTAGCCCGACCGGGAGGCTATGGCTACACCTTC	CASSLARPGGYGYTF	.	.	TRBV7-9	TRBJ1-2
TGTGCCACCAGCAGAGATTCACTAGTTGGTACAGATACGCAGTATTTT	CATSRDSLVGTDTQYF	.	.	TRBV15	TRBJ2-3
TGTGCCAGCAGCTTGGTGGAGGGCTATGGCTACACCTTC	CASSLVEGYGYTF	.	.	TRBV5-4	TRBJ1-2
TGCGCCAGCAGCGCGACTCTGGGACTAGCGGGGGAGACCCAGTACTTC	CASSATLGLAGETQYF	.	TRBD2	TRBV5-1	TRBJ2-5
TGTGCCAGCTCACCAGGGACAGATCAAGAGACCCAGTACTTC	CASSPGTDQETQYF	.	TRBD1	TRBV18	TRBJ2-5
TGTGCCAGCAGTGAAGCGGGAAACAGGGCCCAAGAGACCCAGTACTTC	CASSEAGNRAQETQYF	once	.	TRBV6-1	TRBJ2-5
TGTGCCAGCAGCCGACAGCGGAACACTGAAGCTTTCTTT	CASSRQRNTEAFF	once	.	TRBV7-3	TRBJ1-1
TGCGCCAGCAACGGACTAGCGGGGGGGCCCGGACAAGAGACCCAGTACTTC	CASNGLAGGPGQETQYF	.	TRBD2	TRBV5-1	TRBJ2-5
TGTGCCAGCGGAACCGGGACAGGGTTCACAGATACGCAGTATTTT	CASGTGTGFTDTQYF	.	TRBD1	TRBV10-3	TRBJ2-3
TGTGCCAGCAGAGAAGGGACAGGCGGTCAGTACTTC	CASREGTGGQYF	.	TRBD1	TRBV6-6	TRBJ2-5
TGTGCCAGCACTCCGGACGGGGGGGGCACTGAAGCTTTCTTT	CASTPDGGGTEAFF	.	.	TRBV6-6	TRBJ1-1
TGTGCCAGCAGTTCCGGACAGCCCACAGATACGCAGTATTTT	CASSSGQPTDTQYF	.	.	TRBV28	TRBJ2-3
TGTGCCAGCAGCCAAGCAGGACAGTCCACAGATACGCAGTATTTT	CASSQAGQSTDTQYF	few	.	TRBV4-2	TRBJ2-3
TGTGCCAGCAGCCAAAATTTAGGCGGGGGGGCCGGCACTGAAGCTTTCTTT	CASSQNLGGGAGTEAFF	.	.	TRBV4-2	TRBJ1-1
TGTGCCAGCTCATTTACGCCCGCCGGGACAGGGGCCCCCTGGGGCACTGAAGCTTTCTTT	CASSFTPAGTGAPWGTEAFF	.	TRBD1	TRBV18	TRBJ1-1
TGTGCCAGCAGTTCTCGACTAGCGGGGGTGACCAATGAGCAGTTCTTC	CASSSRLAGVTNEQFF	.	TRBD2	TRBV28	TRBJ2-1
TGTGCCAGCAGCGCAATACTACAGGGGGCGACCTACAATGAGCAGTTCTTC	CASSAILQGATYNEQFF	.	TRBD1	TRBV5-6	TRBJ2-1
TGTGCCAGCATGCGCAGGGCGAGCGAAAAACTGTTTTTT	CASMRRASEKLFF	.	.	TRBV6-5	TRBJ1-4
TGCGCCAGCAGCTACGGACAGGGGCTAGCTACGAACACCGGGGAGCTGTTTTTT	CASSYGQGLATNTGELFF	.	TRBD1	TRBV5-1	TRBJ2-2